This T cell receptor beta chain was documented in a study of vaccination and CD4 T cells after COVID-19. In the case of this clonotype: Its antigen is unidentified.

Oncomine TCR Beta short-read sequencing was applied to DNA from cultured CD4+ T cells. TCRdb fed the PCR reads into MiXCR, producing one record per CDR3 protein. Of around 20,000 distinct CDR3 sequences detected, about 45% appear once; the ten largest clones hold around an eighth. Treatment of the sample: roughly 10-day PBMC culture with coronavirus spike peptide pools or control peptides (ViraFEST assay). Germline CDR1 reads DFQATT; CDR2 reads SNEGSKA (reference sequence). V was cut by 0 bases and J by 0 bases, with 12 bases left in between. This CDR3 contains 15 residues. This clonotype was obtained from a human donor with COVID-19. The specimen sequenced was cultured CD4+ T cells from blood. V is TRBV20-1 and J is TRBJ2-7; a possible D gene is TRBD2 (7 bases). The CDR3 DNA follows: TGCAGTGCTAGAGATGGCGGGGGCACCTCCTACGAGCAGTACTTC. Its protein product is CSARDGGGTSYEQYF.